This TCR beta chain originates from a study of shared clonotypes between healthy human individuals. Background on the study: Three plates were used per donor for CD4 naive, three for CD4 memory, two for CD8 naive and one for CD8 memory.

The germline gives CDR1 SGDLS, CDR2 YYNGEE. This CDR3 contains 18 residues. Trimming cost V 0 bases and J 3 bases; bases outside gene matches: 6. This clone showed up just once. The sorted-subset replicate PCRs were given 150 to 200 ng DNA, which is approximately 30,000 T cell genomes. This table comes from immunoSEQ multiplex PCR, and its TCRdb copy is limited to in-frame clones, with some not included. Of around 1.1 million clones in the sample, roughly 77% were seen once. The sequenced sample consisted of memory CD4+ T cells from PBMCs. Subset reported: CD45RA-negative fraction. The clonotype was recovered from a young man in good health. Some clones in this sample may be carry-over from other donors' samples. This chain links TRBV9 with TRBJ2-3, with 14 bases aligning to TRBD2. The CDR3 bases are TGTGCCAGCAGCGTAGGACTAGCGGGAGGGACTCGTACAGATACGCAGTATTTT. Encoded protein: CASSVGLAGGTRTDTQYF.